The next 7 T cell receptor beta chains were all read from a single sample in a study of cytomegalovirus exposure and HLA in healthy donors. This PCR relied on a set of 60 Vbeta primers and 13 Jbeta primers. The table came from immunoSEQ multiplex PCR; TCRdb's copy has only in-frame clones and leaves some out. The sample contains fewer than 200,000 clones, roughly 80% of which appear only once. The specimen was PBMCs. These receptors were collected from a woman aged 18 to 35 in good health and CMV-seronegative.

Only one count was recorded for this clone. CDR3 amino acids: CASSNGAGGYNEQFF. DNA of the CDR3: TGTGCCAGTAGTAACGGGGCGGGGGGTTACAATGAGCAGTTCTTC. This chain uses TRBV19 with TRBJ2-1, with TRBD2 matching 8 bases. CDR1 and CDR2 (germline): LNHDA, SQIVND (reference sequence). The CDR3 loop spans 15 amino acids. V lost 4 bases, J lost 4 bases, and 6 bases stayed unmatched.

V usage is TRBV7-2 and J usage is TRBJ2-1; D possibly corresponds to TRBD1 (5 bases). The CDR3 spans 15 residues. Germline V gene sequence: CDR1 SGHTA, CDR2 FQGNSA. V was clipped by 3 bases and J by 15 bases, with 24 bases between them. CDR3 in DNA: TGTGCCAGCAGCTTTGATCAATCACCATCCCAGGGTCGGTTCTTC. Translating gives CASSFDQSPSQGRFF.

The J gene is TRBJ2-1, the V gene TRBV6-5; unclear D gene. Germline-derived CDR1 and CDR2 are MNHEY and SVGAGI. This CDR3 contains 15 residues. Trimming removed 6 bases at V and 0 bases at J, with 12 bases between. The CDR3 is CASSPFASSYNEQFF. In nucleotides, the CDR3 is TGTGCCAGCAGCCCCTTCGCGAGCTCCTACAATGAGCAGTTCTTC.

This clone was observed once. Written as DNA, the CDR3 is TGTGCCAGCAGCTTAGCAGTTTTAGGGGGCCTCTATGACTACAATGAGCAGTTCTTC. It specifies CASSLAVLGGLYDYNEQFF. The chain joins TRBV7-9 to TRBJ2-1; the match to TRBD1 covers 7 bases. J lost 3 bases, V lost 0 bases, and 14 bases had no gene match. CDR1 and CDR2 (germline): SEHNR, FQNEAQ (reference sequence). The CDR3 length is 19 residues.

The genes are TRBV9 and TRBJ1-4, with D hard to call. The CDR3 has 15 residues. V gave up 0 bases and J gave up 5 bases, with 11 bases separating them. CDR1 SGDLS and CDR2 YYNGEE come from the germline V gene. CDR3: CASSVGTGINEKLFF. In DNA, the CDR3 is TGTGCCAGCAGCGTAGGAACGGGGATAAATGAAAAACTGTTTTTT.

This clone was seen a single time. The rearrangement links TRBV4-3 to TRBJ2-5, with 11 bases fitting TRBD2. The better agreement between TRBJ2-7 and the DNA end casts doubt on the J call. The CDR3 runs to 19 residues. The germline V gene has CDR1 LGHNA and CDR2 YSLEER. CDR3 residues: CASSQESSGLAGGIYEQYF. The CDR3 DNA follows: TGCGCCAGCAGCCAAGAATCGTCGGGGCTAGCGGGAGGTATATACGAGCAGTACTTC.

Note on this clone: One junction end does not reproduce the germline sequence, and a read error may be involved. V is TRBV19 and J is TRBJ2-4, with 16 nucleotides matching TRBD2. Germline CDR1 is LNHDA and CDR2 is SQIVND (reference sequence). This CDR3 contains 15 residues. The CDR3 bases are TGTGCCAGTAGTAGGGGGACTAGCGGGAGGGTCATTCAGCACTTC. Its translation: CASSRGTSGRVIQHF.